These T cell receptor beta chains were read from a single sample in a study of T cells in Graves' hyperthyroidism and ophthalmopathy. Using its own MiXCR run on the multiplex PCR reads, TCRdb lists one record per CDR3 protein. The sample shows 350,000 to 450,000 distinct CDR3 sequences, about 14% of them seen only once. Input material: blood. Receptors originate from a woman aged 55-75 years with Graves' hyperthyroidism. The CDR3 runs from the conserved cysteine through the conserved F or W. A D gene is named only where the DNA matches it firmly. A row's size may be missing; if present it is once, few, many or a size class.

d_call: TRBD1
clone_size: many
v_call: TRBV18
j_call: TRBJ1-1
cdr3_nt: TGTGCCAGCTCACCCGAACAGGGGATGTTCACTGAAGCTTTCTTT
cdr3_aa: CASSPEQGMFTEAFF

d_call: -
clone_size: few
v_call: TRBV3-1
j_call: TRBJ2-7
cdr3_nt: TGTGCCAGGCTAGGGAGTATCTCCTACGAGCAGTACTTC
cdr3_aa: CARLGSISYEQYF

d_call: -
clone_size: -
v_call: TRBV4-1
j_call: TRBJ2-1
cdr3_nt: TGCGCCAGCAGCCAAGAGAGGGGAAGTGCAGACCAGAGATACAATGAGCAGTTCTTC
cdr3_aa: CASSQERGSADQRYNEQFF

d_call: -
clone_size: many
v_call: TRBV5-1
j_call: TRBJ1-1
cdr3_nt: TGCGCCAGCAGCTTAACCCATGGTGAAGCTTTCTTT
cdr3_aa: CASSLTHGEAFF

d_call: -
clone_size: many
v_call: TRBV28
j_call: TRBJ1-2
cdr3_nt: TGTGCCAGCAGTTCTGGGCCTAACTATGGCTACACCTTC
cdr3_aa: CASSSGPNYGYTF

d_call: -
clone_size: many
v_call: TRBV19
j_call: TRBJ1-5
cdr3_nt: TGTGCCAGCCGGGACAGCAATCAGCCCCAGCATTTT
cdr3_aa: CASRDSNQPQHF

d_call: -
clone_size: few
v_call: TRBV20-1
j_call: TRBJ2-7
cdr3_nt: TGCAGTGCTAGCAGGGGTTACGAGCAGTACTTC
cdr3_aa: CSASRGYEQYF

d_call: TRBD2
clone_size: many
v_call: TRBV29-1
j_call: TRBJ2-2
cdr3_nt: TGCAGCGTAAAGACTAGCGGGACCCCCCCCGGGGAGCTGTTTTTT
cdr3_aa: CSVKTSGTPPGELFF

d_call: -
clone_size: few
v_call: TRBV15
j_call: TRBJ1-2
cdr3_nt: TGTACCACCAGGCGGGGGGGGCAGGCCTCTAACTATGGCTACACCTTC
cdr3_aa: CTTRRGGQASNYGYTF

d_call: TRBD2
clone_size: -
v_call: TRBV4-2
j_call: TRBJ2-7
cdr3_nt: TGTGCCAGCAGCCGAGACCTAGCGGGAGGGGGTAGGGGCGAGCAGTACTTC
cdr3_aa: CASSRDLAGGGRGEQYF

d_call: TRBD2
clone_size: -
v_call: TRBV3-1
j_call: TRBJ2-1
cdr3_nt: TGTGCCAGCAGCCAAGTTCTAGCGGGAGGTAGGGCCTACAATGAGCAGTTCTTC
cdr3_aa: CASSQVLAGGRAYNEQFF

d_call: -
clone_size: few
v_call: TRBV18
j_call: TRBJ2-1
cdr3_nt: TGTGCCAGCTCATCAGTGGCACTAGCTAGCAATGAGCAGTTCTTC
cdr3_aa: CASSSVALASNEQFF

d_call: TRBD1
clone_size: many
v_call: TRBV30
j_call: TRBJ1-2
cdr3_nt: TGTGCCTGGAGTGTCCTTCGACAGGGATCTGGCTACACCTTC
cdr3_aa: CAWSVLRQGSGYTF

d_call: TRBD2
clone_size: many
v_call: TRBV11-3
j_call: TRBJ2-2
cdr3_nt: TGTGCCAGCAGCCCAGATCGACTAGCTGCGAACACCGGGGAGCTGTTTTTT
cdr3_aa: CASSPDRLAANTGELFF

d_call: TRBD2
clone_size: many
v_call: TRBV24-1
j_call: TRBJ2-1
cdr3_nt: TGTGCCACCAGTGATGGGGGGGAAGATGAGCAGTTCTTC
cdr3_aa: CATSDGGEDEQFF

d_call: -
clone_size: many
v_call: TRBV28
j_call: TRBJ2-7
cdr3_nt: TGTGCCAGCACCCGAAGGAGACAGAGGACCTACGAGCAGTACTTC
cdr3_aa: CASTRRRQRTYEQYF

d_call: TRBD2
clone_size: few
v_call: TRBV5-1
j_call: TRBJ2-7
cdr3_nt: TGCGCCAGCAGGCTAGCGGGAGGGCCCCAGAACGAGCAGTACTTC
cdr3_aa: CASRLAGGPQNEQYF